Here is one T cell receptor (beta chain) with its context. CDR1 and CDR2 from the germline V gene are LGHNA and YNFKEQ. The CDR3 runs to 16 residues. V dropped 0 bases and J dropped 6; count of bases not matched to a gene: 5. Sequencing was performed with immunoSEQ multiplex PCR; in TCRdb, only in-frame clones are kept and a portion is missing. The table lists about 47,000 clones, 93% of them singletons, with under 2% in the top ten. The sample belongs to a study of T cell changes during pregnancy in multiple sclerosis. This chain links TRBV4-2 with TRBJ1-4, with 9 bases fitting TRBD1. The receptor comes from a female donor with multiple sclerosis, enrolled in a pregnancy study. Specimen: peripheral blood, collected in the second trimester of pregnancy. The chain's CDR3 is CASSQDGGQGHEKLFF. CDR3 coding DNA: TGTGCCAGCAGCCAAGATGGGGGACAGGGCCATGAAAAACTGTTTTTT.